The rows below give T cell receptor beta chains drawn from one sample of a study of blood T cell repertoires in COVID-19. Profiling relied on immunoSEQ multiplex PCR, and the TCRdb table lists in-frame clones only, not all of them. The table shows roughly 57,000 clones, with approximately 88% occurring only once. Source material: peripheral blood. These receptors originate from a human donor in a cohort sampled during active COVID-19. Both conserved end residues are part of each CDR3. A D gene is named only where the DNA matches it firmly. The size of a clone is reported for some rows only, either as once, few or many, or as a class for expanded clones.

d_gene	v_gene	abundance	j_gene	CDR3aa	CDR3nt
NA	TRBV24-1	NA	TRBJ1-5	CATDAESFQPQHF	TGTGCCACCGACGCGGAGAGCTTTCAGCCCCAGCATTTT
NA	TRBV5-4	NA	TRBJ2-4	CASSDSAKNIQYF	TGTGCCAGCAGTGATAGCGCAAAAAACATTCAGTACTTC
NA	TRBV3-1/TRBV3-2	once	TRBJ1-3	CASSQDMSSGNTIYF	TGTGCCAGCAGCCAAGACATGAGCTCTGGAAACACCATATATTTT
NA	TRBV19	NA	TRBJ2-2	CASSIAGGGTGELFF	TGTGCCAGTAGTATAGCCGGAGGCGGCACCGGGGAGCTGTTTTTT
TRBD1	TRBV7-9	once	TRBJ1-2	CASSLGGQGSGYGYTF	TGTGCCAGCAGCTTAGGGGGACAGGGGAGCGGCTATGGCTACACCTTC
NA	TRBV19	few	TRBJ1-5	CASSGSGVGQPQHF	TGTGCCAGTAGTGGGTCAGGGGTCGGACAGCCCCAGCATTTT
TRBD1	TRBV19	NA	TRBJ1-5	CASSSGTASNQPQHF	TGTGCCAGTAGTTCCGGGACAGCAAGCAATCAGCCCCAGCATTTT
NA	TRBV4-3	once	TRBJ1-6	CASSQEWGGGSPLHF	TGCGCCAGCAGCCAAGAGTGGGGGGGAGGTTCACCCCTCCACTTT
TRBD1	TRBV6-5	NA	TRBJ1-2	CASRAFGTVYGYTF	TGTGCCAGCAGGGCCTTCGGGACAGTCTATGGCTACACCTTC
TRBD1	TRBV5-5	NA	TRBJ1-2	CASSLVGSGGLGNYGYTF	TGTGCCAGCAGCTTGGTTGGTTCAGGGGGCCTGGGCAACTATGGCTACACCTTC
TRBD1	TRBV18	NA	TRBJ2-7	CASSPMAGGSYEQYF	TGTGCCAGCTCACCAATGGCAGGGGGCTCCTACGAGCAGTACTTC
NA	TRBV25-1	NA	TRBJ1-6	CASTPGGVRSYNSPLHF	TGTGCCAGCACCCCGGGCGGGGTGAGGTCCTATAATTCACCCCTCCACTTT
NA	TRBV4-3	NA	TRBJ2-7	CASSQVGAEQYF	TGCGCCAGCAGCCAAGTTGGGGCCGAGCAGTACTTC
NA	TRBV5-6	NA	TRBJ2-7	CASSSRFAGFYEQYF	TGTGCCAGCAGCTCCCGGTTTGCAGGCTTCTACGAGCAGTACTTC
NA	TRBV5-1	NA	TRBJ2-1	CASRPLGSPYNEQFF	TGCGCCAGCAGACCCCTAGGTTCCCCTTACAATGAGCAGTTCTTC
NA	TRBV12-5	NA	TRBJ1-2	CASGLSHNRYGYTF	TGTGCTAGTGGTTTGTCACACAATCGTTATGGCTACACCTTC
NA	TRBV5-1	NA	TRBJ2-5	CASSRLGPGSLGETQYF	TGCGCCAGCAGTCGGTTGGGGCCGGGTTCGCTTGGGGAGACCCAGTACTTC
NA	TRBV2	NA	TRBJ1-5	CASSERDRRLHQPQHF	TGTGCCAGCAGTGAAAGGGATCGGAGGTTGCATCAGCCCCAGCATTTT
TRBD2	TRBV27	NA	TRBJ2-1	CASSQRNSGSRCFF	TGTGCCAGCAGTCAAAGGAATAGCGGGTCACGGTGTTTCTTC
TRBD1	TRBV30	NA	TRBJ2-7	CAWSMGTGEQYF	TGTGCCTGGAGCATGGGGACAGGCGAGCAGTACTTC
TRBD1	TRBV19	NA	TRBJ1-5	CASSRGITAQHF	TGTGCCAGTAGCAGGGGGATCACGGCCCAGCATTTT
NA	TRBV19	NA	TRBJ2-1	CASSISPTNARIF	TGTGCCAGTAGTATTTCTCCTACCAATGCGAGAATCTTC
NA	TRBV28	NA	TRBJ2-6	CASSLWGQGGAGANVLTF	TGTGCCAGCAGTTTATGGGGTCAGGGCGGGGCTGGGGCCAACGTCCTGACTTTC
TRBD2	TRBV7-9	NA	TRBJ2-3	CASSLGLAGFTDTQYF	TGTGCCAGCAGCTTAGGACTAGCGGGGTTCACAGATACGCAGTATTTT
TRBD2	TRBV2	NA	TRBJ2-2	CATRRAGEDTGELFF	TGTGCTACCAGAAGAGCGGGGGAGGACACCGGGGAGCTGTTTTTT
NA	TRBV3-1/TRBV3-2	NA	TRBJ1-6	CASSQASGSLYNSPLHF	TGTGCCAGCAGCCAAGCTTCAGGCAGTTTGTATAATTCACCCCTCCACTTT
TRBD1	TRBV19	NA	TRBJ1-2	CASTPRTGDGYTF	TGTGCCAGTACCCCCCGGACAGGGGATGGCTACACCTTC
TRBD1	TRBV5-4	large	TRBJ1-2	CASRRSGGGYTF	TGTGCCAGCAGACGGTCAGGGGGTGGCTACACCTTC
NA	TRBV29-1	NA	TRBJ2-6	CSVDNSGANVLTF	TGCAGCGTCGACAACTCTGGGGCCAACGTCCTGACTTTC
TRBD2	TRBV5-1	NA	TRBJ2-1	CASSLGTSGGIYNEQFF	TGCGCCAGCAGCTTGGGGACTAGCGGGGGGATCTACAATGAGCAGTTCTTC
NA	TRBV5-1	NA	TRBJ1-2	CASSLGRGEGYTF	TGCGCCAGCAGCTTGGGCCGGGGGGAAGGCTACACCTTC
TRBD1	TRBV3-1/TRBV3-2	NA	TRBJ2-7	CASSQDSGPRQGYYEQYF	TGTGCCAGCAGCCAAGATTCGGGGCCGAGACAGGGGTACTACGAGCAGTACTTC
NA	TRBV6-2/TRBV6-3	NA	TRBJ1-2	CASSYSRPGYYGYTF	TGTGCCAGCAGTTACTCCCGGCCAGGGTACTATGGCTACACCTTC
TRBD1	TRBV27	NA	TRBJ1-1	CASSLFGQGEKVAFF	TGTGCCAGCAGTTTGTTCGGACAGGGGGAGAAGGTAGCTTTCTTT
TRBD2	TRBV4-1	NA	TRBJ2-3	CASRPSGGADTQYF	TGCGCCAGCAGGCCCAGCGGGGGGGCGGATACGCAGTATTTT
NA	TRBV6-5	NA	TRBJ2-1	CASSAGTGGEQFF	TGTGCCAGCAGCGCCGGGACTGGAGGGGAGCAGTTCTTC
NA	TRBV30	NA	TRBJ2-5	CAWSVLDTQQETQYF	TGTGCCTGGAGTGTATTGGACACACAACAAGAGACCCAGTACTTC
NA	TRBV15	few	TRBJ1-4	CATSRDQQDEKLFF	TGTGCCACCAGCAGAGATCAACAGGATGAAAAACTGTTTTTT
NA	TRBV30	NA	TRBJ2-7	CAWRGPYEQYF	TGTGCCTGGAGGGGGCCCTACGAGCAGTACTTC
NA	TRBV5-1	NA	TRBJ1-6	CASSLAQGTNSPLHF	TGCGCCAGCAGCTTGGCACAGGGTACTAATTCACCCCTCCACTTT
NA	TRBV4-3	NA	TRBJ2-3	CASSQDRLVSDTQYF	TGCGCCAGCAGCCAAGATCGACTAGTCTCAGATACGCAGTATTTT
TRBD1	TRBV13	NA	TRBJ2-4	CASSLIGGEAKNIQYF	TGTGCCAGCAGCTTAATAGGGGGCGAAGCCAAAAACATTCAGTACTTC
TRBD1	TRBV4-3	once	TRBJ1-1	CASSQVDGQGAWDTEAFF	TGCGCCAGCAGCCAAGTCGACGGACAGGGGGCGTGGGACACTGAAGCTTTCTTT
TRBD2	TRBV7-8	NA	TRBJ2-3	CASSAASGGGLGTDTQYF	TGTGCCAGCAGCGCTGCTAGCGGGGGGGGACTAGGCACAGATACGCAGTATTTT
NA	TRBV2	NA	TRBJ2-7	CASSDFGEVGEQYF	TGTGCCAGCAGTGACTTCGGTGAGGTTGGGGAGCAGTACTTC
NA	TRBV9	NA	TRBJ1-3	CASSVSGDPSSGNTIYF	TGTGCCAGCAGCGTCTCAGGGGACCCTAGCTCTGGAAACACCATATATTTT
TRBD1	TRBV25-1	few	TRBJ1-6	CASSDLQGWGNSPLHF	TGTGCCAGCAGTGACCTACAGGGGTGGGGTAATTCACCCCTCCACTTT
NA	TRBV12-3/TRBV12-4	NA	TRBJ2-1	CASSLLNEQFF	TGTGCCAGCAGTTTACTAAATGAGCAGTTCTTC
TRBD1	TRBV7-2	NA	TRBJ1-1	CASSPRQGAPEAFF	TGTGCCAGCAGCCCCCGACAGGGGGCCCCTGAAGCTTTCTTT
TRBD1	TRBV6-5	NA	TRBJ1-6	CASSSRGENNSPLHF	TGTGCCAGCAGTTCCAGGGGGGAAAATAATTCACCCCTCCACTTT